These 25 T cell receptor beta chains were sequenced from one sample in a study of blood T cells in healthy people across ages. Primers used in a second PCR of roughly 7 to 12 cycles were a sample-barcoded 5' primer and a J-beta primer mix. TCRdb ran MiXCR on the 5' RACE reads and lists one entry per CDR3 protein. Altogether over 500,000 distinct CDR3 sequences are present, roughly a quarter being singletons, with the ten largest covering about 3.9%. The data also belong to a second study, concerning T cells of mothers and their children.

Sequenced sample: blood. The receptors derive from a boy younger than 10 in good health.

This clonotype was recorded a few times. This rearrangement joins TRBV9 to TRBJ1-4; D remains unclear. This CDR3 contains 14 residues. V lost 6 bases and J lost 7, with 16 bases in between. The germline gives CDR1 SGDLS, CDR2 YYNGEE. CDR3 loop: CASTKGSYGEKLFF. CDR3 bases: TGTGCCAGCACAAAAGGGAGTTATGGTGAAAAACTGTTTTTT. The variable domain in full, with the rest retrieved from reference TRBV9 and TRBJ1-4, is DSGVTQTPKHLITATGQRVTLRCSPRSGDLSVYWYQQSLDQGLQFLIQYYNGEERAKGNILERFSAQQFPDLHSELNLSSLELGDSALYFCASTKGSYGEKLFFGSGTQLSVL.

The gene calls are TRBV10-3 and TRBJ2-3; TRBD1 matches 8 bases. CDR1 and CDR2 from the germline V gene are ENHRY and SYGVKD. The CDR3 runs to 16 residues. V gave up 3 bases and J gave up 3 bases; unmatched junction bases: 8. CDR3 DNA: TGTGCCATCAGTGACCCAGGGGGCGGGAAGACAGATACGCAGTATTTT. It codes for CAISDPGGGKTDTQYF.

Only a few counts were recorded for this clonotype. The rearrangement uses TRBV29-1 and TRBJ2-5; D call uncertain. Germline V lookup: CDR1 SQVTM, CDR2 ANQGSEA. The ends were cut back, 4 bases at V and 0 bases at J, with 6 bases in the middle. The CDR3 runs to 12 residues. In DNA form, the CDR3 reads TGCAGCGTTGCAAGGCACCAAGAGACCCAGTACTTC. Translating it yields CSVARHQETQYF.

CDR3 in amino acids: CASSLIGGAYNEQFF. The CDR3 nucleotides read TGTGCCAGCAGTTTAATTGGCGGGGCCTACAATGAGCAGTTCTTC. The chain uses TRBV12-3 or TRBV12-4 and TRBJ2-1; D possibly corresponds to TRBD2 (6 bases). V was trimmed by 2 bases and J by 2 bases, leaving 10 bases between them. The CDR3 sequence is 15 residues long.

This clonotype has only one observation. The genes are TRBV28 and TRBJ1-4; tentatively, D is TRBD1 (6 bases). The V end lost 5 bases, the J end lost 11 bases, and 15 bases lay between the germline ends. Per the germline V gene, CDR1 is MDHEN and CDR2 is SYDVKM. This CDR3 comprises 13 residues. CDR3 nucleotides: TGTGCCAGCAGTCCCCCTCTCAGGGGCAAACTGTTTTTT. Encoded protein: CASSPPLRGKLFF.

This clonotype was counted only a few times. CDR3 loop: CASRGLDSYEQYF. The DNA of the CDR3 is TGTGCCAGCAGGGGGCTCGACTCCTACGAGCAGTACTTC. V is TRBV6-5 and J is TRBJ2-7; tentative D call: TRBD1 (5 bases). Germline lookup yields CDR1 MNHEY and CDR2 SVGAGI. The CDR3 consists of 13 residues. The V and J ends lost 6 bases and 0 bases respectively, with 9 bases between them.

The CDR3 DNA is TGTGCCAGCAGCGTAGCTCCGACAGGGGGCTACGAGCAGTACTTC. This encodes CASSVAPTGGYEQYF. This rearrangement joins TRBV9 to TRBJ2-5; 9 positions match TRBD1. The closer fit of TRBJ2-7 to the DNA end suggests the J call may be wrong. This CDR3 has 15 residues. CDR1 SGDLS and CDR2 YYNGEE come from the germline V gene.

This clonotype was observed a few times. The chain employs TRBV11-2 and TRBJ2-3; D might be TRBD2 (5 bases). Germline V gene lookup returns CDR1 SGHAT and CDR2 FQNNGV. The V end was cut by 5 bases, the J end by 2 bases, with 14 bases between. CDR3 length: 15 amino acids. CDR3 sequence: CASSPTGLVTDTQYF. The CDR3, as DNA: TGTGCCAGCAGCCCTACTGGACTTGTCACAGATACGCAGTATTTT.

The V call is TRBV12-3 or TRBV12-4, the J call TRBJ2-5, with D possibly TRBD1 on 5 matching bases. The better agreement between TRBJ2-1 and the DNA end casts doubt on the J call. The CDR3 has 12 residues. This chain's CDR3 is CASSWTKYEQFF. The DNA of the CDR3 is TGTGCCAGCAGTTGGACAAAGTATGAGCAGTTCTTC.

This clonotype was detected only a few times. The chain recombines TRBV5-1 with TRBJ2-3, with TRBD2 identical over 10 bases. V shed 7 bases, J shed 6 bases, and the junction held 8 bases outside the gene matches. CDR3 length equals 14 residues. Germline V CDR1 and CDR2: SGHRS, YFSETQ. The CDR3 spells CASQREGNSDTQYF. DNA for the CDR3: TGCGCCAGCCAGCGGGAGGGGAATAGTGATACGCAGTATTTT.

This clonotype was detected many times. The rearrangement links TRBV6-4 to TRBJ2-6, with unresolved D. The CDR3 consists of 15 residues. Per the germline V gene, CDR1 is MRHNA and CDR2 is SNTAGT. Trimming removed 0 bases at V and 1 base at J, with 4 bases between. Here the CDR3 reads CASSDSGSGANVLTF. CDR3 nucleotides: TGTGCCAGCAGTGACTCAGGATCTGGGGCCAACGTCCTGACTTTC.

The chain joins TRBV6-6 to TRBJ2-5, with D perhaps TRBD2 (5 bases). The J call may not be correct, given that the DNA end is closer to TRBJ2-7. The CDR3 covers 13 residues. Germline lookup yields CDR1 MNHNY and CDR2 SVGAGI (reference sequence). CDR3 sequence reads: CASSYGSTSEQYF. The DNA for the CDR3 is TGTGCCAGCAGTTATGGGAGCACCTCCGAGCAGTACTTC.

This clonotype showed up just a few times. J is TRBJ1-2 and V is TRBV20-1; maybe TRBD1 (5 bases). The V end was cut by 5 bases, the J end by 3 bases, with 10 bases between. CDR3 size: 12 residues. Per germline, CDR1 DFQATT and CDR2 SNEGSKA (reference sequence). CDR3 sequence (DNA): TGCAGTGCTCGGGACGGATACTATGGCTACACCTTC. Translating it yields CSARDGYYGYTF.

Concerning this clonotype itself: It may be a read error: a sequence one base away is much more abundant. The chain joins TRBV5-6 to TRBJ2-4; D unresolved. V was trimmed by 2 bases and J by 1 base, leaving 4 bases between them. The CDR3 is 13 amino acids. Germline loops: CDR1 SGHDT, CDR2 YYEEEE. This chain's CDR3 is CASSFGAKNIQYF. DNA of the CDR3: TGTGCCAGCAGCTTCGGGGCCAAAAACATTCAGTACTTC.

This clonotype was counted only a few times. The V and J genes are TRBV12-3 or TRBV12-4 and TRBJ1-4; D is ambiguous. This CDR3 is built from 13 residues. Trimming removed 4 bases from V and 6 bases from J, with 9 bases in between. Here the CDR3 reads CASSSLRDEKLFF. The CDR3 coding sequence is TGTGCCAGCAGTTCTTTAAGGGATGAAAAACTGTTTTTT.

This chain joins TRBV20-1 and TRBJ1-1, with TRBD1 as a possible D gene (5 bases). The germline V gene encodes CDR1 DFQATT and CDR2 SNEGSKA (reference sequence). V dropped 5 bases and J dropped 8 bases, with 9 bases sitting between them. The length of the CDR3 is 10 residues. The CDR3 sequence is CSARGAEAFF. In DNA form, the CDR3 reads TGCAGTGCTCGAGGGGCAGAAGCTTTCTTT.

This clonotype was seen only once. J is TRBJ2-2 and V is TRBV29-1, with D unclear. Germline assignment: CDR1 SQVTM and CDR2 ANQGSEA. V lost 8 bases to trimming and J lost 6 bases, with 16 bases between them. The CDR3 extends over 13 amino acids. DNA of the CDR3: TGCAGCTTTGCCGGGTCTGAGGCCGGGGAGCTGTTTTTT. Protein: CSFAGSEAGELFF.

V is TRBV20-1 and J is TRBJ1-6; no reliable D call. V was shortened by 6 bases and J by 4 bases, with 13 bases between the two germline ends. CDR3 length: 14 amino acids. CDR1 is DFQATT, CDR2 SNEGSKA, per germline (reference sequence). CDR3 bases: TGCAGTGCCCAGATGACTGGGTATAATTCACCCCTCCACTTT. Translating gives CSAQMTGYNSPLHF.

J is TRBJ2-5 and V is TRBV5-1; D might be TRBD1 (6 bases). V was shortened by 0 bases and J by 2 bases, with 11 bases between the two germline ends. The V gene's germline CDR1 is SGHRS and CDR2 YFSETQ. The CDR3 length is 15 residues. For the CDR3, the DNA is TGCGCCAGCAGCTTGGCTGCTAGGGGGCAAGAGACCCAGTACTTC. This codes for CASSLAARGQETQYF.

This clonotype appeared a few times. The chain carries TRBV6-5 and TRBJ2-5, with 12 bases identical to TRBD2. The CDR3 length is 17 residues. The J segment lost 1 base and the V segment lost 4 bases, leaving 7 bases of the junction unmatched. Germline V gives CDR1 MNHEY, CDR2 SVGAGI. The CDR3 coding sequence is TGTGCCAGCAGTTCTACTAGCGGGGGGCCCGCCCAAGAGACCCAGTACTTC. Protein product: CASSSTSGGPAQETQYF.

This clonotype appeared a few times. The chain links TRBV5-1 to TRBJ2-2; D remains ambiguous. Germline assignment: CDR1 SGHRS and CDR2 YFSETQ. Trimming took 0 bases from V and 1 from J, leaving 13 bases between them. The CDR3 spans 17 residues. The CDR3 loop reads CASSLAVWAENTGELFF. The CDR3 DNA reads TGCGCCAGCAGCTTGGCCGTCTGGGCGGAGAACACCGGGGAGCTGTTTTTT.

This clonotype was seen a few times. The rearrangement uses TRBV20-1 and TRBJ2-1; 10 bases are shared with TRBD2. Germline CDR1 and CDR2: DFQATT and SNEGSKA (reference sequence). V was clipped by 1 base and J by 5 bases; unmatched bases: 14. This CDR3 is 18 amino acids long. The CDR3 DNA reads TGCAGTGCTAGAGCGCCTAGCGGGGGTGAGGGTGTAAACAATGAGCAGTTCTTC. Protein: CSARAPSGGEGVNNEQFF.

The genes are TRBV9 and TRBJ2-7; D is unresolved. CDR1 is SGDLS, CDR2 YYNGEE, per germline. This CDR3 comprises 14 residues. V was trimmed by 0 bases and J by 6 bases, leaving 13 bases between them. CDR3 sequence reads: CASSVDGPWGEQYF. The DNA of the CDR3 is TGTGCCAGCAGCGTAGACGGACCCTGGGGCGAGCAGTACTTC.

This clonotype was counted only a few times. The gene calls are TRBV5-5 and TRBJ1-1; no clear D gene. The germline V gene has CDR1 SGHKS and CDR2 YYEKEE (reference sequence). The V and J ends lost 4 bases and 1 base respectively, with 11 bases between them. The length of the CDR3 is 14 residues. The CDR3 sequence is CASSPRRANTEAFF. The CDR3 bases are TGTGCCAGCAGCCCGCGGAGGGCGAACACTGAAGCTTTCTTT.

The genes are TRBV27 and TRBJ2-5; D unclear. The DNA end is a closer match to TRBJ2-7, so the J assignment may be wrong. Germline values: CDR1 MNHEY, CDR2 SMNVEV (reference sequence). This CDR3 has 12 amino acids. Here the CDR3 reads CASSTPGYEQYF. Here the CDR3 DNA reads TGTGCCAGCAGTACCCCAGGCTACGAGCAGTACTTC.